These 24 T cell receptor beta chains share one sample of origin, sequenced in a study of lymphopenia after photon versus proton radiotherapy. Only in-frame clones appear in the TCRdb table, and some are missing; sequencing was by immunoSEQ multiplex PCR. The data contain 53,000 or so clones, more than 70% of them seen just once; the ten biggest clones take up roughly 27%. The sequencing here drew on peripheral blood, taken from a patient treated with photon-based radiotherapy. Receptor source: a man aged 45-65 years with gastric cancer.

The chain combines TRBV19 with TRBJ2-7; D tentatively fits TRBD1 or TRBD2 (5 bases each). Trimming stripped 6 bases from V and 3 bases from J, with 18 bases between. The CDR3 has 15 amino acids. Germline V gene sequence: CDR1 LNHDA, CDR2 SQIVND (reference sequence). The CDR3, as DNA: TGTGCCAGTAGCCCGCAGTGGGGGAGTCACTACGAGCAGTACTTC. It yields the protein CASSPQWGSHYEQYF.

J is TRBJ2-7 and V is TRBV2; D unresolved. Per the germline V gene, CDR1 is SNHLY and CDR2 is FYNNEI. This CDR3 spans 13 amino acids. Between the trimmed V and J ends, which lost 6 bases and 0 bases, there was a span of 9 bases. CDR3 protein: CASSGISSYEQYF. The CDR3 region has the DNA TGTGCCAGCAGCGGAATCAGCTCCTACGAGCAGTACTTC.

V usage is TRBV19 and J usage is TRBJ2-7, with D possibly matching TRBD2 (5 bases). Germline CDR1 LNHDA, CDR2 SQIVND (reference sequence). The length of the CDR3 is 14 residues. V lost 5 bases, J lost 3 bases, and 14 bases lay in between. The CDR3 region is CASSSHGRDYEQYF. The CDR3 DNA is TGTGCCAGTAGTTCTCACGGCCGGGACTACGAGCAGTACTTC.

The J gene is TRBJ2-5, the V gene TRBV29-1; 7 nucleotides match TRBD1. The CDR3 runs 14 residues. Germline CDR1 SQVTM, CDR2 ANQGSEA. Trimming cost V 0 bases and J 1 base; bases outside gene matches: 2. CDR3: CSVEDRTGQETQYF. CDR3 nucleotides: TGCAGCGTTGAAGATCGGACAGGCCAAGAGACCCAGTACTTC.

DNA for the CDR3: TGTGCCAGCAGTCGGGCAGTCCAAGAGACCCAGTACTTC. Its translation: CASSRAVQETQYF. The chain recombines TRBV6-6 with TRBJ2-5; D gene ambiguous. CDR3 length: 13 residues. CDR1 is MNHNY, CDR2 SVGAGI, per germline (reference sequence). V lost 5 bases and J lost 1, with 8 bases in between.

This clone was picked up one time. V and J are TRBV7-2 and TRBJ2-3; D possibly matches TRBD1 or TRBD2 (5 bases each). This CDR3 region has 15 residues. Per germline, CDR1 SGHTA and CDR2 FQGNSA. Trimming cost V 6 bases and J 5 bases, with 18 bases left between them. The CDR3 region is CASRPGRTSGDTQYF. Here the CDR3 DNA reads TGTGCCAGCAGACCGGGACGTACCTCTGGAGATACGCAGTATTTT.

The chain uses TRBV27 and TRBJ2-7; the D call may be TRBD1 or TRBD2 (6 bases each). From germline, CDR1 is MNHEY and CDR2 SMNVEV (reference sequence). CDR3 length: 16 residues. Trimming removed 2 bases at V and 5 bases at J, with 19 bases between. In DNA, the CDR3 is TGTGCCAGCAGTTTAGGGGCAAGTCTCGGGGGCCACGAGCAGTACTTC. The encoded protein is CASSLGASLGGHEQYF.

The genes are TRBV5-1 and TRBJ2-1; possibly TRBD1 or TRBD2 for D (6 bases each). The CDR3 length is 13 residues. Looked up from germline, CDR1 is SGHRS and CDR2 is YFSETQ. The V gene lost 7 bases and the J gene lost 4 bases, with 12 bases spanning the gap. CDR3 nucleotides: TGCGCCAGCGGAGGGACATCGTACAATGAGCAGTTCTTC. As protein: CASGGTSYNEQFF.

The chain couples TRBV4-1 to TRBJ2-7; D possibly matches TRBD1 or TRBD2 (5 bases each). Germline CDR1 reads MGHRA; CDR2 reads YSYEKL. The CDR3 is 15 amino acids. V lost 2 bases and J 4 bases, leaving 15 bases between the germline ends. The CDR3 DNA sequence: TGCGCCAGCAGCCAACTTCCGGGACGGTTGTACGAGCAGTACTTC. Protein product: CASSQLPGRLYEQYF.

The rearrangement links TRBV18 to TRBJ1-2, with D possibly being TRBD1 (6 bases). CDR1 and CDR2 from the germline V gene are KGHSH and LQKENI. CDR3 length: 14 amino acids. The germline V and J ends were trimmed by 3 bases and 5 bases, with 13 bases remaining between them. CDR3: CASSPGQDLYGYTF. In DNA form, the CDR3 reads TGTGCCAGCTCACCGGGACAAGACCTTTATGGCTACACCTTC.

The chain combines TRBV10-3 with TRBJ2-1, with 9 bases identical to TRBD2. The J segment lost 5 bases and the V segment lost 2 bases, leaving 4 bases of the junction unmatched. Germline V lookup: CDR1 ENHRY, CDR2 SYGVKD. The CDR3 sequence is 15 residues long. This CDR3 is CAISEQASGDNEQFF. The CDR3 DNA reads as TGTGCCATCAGTGAGCAGGCTAGCGGGGACAATGAGCAGTTCTTC.

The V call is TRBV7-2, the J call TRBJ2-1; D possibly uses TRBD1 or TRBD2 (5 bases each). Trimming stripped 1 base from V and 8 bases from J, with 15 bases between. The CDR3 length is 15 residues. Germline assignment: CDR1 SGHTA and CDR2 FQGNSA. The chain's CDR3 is CASSLVGGEADEQFF. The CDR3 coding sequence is TGTGCCAGCAGCTTAGTTGGGGGTGAAGCTGATGAGCAGTTCTTC. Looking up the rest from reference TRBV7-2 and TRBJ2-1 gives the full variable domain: GAGVSQSPSNKVTEKGKDVELRCDPISGHTALYWYRQSLGQGLEFLIYFQGNSAPDKSGLPSDRFSAERTGGSVSTLTIQRTQQEDSAVYLCASSLVGGEADEQFFGPGTRLTVL.

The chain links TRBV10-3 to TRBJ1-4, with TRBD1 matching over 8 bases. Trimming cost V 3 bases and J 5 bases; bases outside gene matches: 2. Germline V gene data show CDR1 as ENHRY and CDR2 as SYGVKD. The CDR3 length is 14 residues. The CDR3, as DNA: TGTGCCATCAGTGACAGGGGGCTCAATGAAAAACTGTTTTTT. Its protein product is CAISDRGLNEKLFF.

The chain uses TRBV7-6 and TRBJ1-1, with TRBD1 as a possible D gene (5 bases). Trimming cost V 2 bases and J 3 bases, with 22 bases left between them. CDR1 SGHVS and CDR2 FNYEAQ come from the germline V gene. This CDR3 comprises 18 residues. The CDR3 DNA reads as TGTGCCAGCAGCTTAAGTCCGGGACCCTCGGGAGGGTACACTGAAGCTTTCTTT. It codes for CASSLSPGPSGGYTEAFF.

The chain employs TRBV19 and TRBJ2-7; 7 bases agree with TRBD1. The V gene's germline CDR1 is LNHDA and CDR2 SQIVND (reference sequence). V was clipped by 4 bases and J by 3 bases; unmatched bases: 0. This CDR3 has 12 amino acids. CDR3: CASSRTGYEQYF. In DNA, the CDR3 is TGTGCCAGTAGTAGGACAGGCTACGAGCAGTACTTC.

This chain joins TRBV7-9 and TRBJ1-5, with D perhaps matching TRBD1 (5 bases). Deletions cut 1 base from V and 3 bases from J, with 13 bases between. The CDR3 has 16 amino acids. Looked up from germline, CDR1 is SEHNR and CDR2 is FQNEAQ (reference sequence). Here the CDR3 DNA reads TGTGCCAGCAGCTTAGTGTGGGGCGATTACAATCAGCCCCAGCATTTT. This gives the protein CASSLVWGDYNQPQHF.

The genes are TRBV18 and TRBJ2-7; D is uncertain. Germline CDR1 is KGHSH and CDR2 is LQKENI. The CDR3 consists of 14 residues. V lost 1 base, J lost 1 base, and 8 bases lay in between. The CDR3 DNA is TGTGCCAGCTCACCACTGGAGCATTCCTACGAGCAGTACTTC. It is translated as CASSPLEHSYEQYF.

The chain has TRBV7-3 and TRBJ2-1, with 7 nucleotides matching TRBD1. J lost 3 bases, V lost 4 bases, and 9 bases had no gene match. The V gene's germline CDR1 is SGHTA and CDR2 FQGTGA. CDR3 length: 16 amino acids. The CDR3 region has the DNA TGTGCCAGCAGCTCTAGGGGGCAAAGCCTCTACAATGAGCAGTTCTTC. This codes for CASSSRGQSLYNEQFF. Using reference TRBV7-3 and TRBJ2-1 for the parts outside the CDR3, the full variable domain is GAGVSQTPSNKVTEKGKYVELRCDPISGHTALYWYRQSLGQGPEFLIYFQGTGAADDSGLPNDRFFAVRPEGSVSTLKIQRTERGDSAVYLCASSSRGQSLYNEQFFGPGTRLTVL.

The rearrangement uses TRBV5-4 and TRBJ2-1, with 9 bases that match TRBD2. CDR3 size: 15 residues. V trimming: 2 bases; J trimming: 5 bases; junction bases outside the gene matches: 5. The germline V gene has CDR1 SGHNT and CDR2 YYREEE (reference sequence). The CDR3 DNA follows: TGTGCCAGCAGCTTCGTAGCGGGAGTAAACAATGAGCAGTTCTTC. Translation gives CASSFVAGVNNEQFF.

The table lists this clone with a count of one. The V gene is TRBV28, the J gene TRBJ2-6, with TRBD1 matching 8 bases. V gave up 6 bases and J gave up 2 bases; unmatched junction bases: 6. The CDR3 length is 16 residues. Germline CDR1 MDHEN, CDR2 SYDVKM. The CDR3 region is CASRKQGEPGANVLTF. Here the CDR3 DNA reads TGTGCCAGCAGGAAACAGGGGGAACCTGGGGCCAACGTCCTGACTTTC.

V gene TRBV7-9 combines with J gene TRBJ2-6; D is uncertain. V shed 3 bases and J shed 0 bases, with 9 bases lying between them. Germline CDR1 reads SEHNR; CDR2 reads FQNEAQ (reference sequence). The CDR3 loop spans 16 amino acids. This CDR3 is CASSFLSRSGANVLTF. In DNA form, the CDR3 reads TGTGCCAGCAGCTTTCTCTCTCGCTCTGGGGCCAACGTCCTGACTTTC.

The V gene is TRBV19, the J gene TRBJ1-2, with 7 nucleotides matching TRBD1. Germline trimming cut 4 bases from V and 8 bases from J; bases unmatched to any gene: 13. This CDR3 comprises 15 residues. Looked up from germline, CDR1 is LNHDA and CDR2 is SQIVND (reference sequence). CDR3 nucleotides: TGTGCCAGTAGTACCCCCTACAGGGGCGCGAGAGGCTACACCTTC. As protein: CASSTPYRGARGYTF.

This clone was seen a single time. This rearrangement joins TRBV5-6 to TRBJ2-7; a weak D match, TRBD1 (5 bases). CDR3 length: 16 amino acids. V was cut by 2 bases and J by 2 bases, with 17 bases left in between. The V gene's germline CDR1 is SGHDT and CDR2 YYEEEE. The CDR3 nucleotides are TGTGCCAGCAGCTTATACAGGAGATTAACCCCCTACGAGCAGTACTTC. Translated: CASSLYRRLTPYEQYF.

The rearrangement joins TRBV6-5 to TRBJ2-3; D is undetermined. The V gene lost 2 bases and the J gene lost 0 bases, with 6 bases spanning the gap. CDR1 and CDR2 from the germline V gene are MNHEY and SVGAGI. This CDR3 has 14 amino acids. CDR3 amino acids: CASSYRRSTDTQYF. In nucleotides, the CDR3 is TGTGCCAGCAGTTACCGCAGAAGCACAGATACGCAGTATTTT.